Following are 17 T cell receptor beta chains from one sample sequenced in a study of T cell responses to AZD1222 COVID-19 vaccine. TCRdb keeps only in-frame clones here, not all; method: immunoSEQ multiplex PCR. The data contain some 150,000 clones, roughly 94% of them seen just once; the ten biggest clones take up 1.3%. The sample here was peripheral blood, taken on day 0 of AZD1222 vaccination. The source of these receptors is an adult in good health.

The chain recombines TRBV2 with TRBJ1-2; TRBD1 might be the D (5 bases). This CDR3 is built from 13 residues. V was trimmed by 1 base and J by 4 bases, leaving 7 bases between them. Germline values: CDR1 SNHLY, CDR2 FYNNEI. This chain's CDR3 is CASSEGGGYGYTF. The CDR3 DNA is TGTGCCAGCAGTGAAGGGGGGGGCTATGGCTACACCTTC.

The rearrangement links TRBV5-1 to TRBJ1-2; no definite D call. The germline V gene encodes CDR1 SGHRS and CDR2 YFSETQ. The CDR3 consists of 13 residues. Trimming left V 4 bases short and J 7 bases short, with 14 bases between. The CDR3 reads CASSPSGWSGYTF. The DNA of the CDR3 is TGCGCCAGCAGCCCGAGCGGCTGGAGTGGCTACACCTTC.

V gene TRBV24-1 combines with J gene TRBJ1-5, with TRBD1 matching over 7 bases. Germline V gene lookup returns CDR1 KGHDR and CDR2 SFDVKD. The CDR3 covers 17 residues. J lost 1 base, V lost 4 bases, and 9 bases had no gene match. The CDR3 DNA reads as TGTGCCACCAGTGACTCCGGACAGGCTAGAAGCAATCAGCCCCAGCATTTT. Translated: CATSDSGQARSNQPQHF.

This CDR3 is CAISEYGTGNSPLHF. In nucleotides, the CDR3 is TGTGCCATCAGTGAGTATGGGACAGGGAATTCACCCCTCCACTTT. This chain uses TRBV10-3 with TRBJ1-6, with TRBD1 identical over 9 bases. The V and J ends lost 1 base and 7 bases, in that order; junction bases with no gene match: 2. The CDR3 is 15 residues long. Germline V gene sequence: CDR1 ENHRY, CDR2 SYGVKD.

The V and J genes are TRBV4-1 and TRBJ2-2, with D perhaps matching TRBD2 (5 bases). Trimming pared 1 base from V and 10 bases from J, leaving 13 bases between. Germline CDR1 MGHRA, CDR2 YSYEKL. The CDR3 totals 14 residues. The CDR3: CASSQVEGLEELFF. Here the CDR3 DNA reads TGCGCCAGCAGCCAAGTTGAGGGTCTGGAGGAGCTGTTTTTT.

The genes are TRBV19 and TRBJ2-2; 9 bases are shared with TRBD1. The CDR3 sequence is 15 residues long. The ends lost 1 base at V and 12 bases at J; junction bases unmatched: 9. From germline, CDR1 is LNHDA and CDR2 SQIVND (reference sequence). For the CDR3, the DNA is TGTGCCAGTAGTATAGGGCCGAGACAGGGGGTCCAGCTGTTTTTT. Its protein product is CASSIGPRQGVQLFF. The full variable domain, completed using reference TRBV19 and TRBJ2-2, is DGGITQSPKYLFRKEGQNVTLSCEQNLNHDAMYWYRQDPGQGLRLIYYSQIVNDFQKGDIAEGYSVSREKKESFPLTVTSAQKNPTAFYLCASSIGPRQGVQLFFGEGSRLTVL.

V usage is TRBV19 and J usage is TRBJ1-5; the match to TRBD1 covers 7 bases. The germline CDR1 and CDR2 sequences are LNHDA and SQIVND (reference sequence). The CDR3 sequence is 14 residues long. J gave up 4 bases and V 4 bases, and 4 bases lay outside the gene matches. The CDR3 coding sequence is TGTGCCAGTAGTACCGGACAGGCAAATCAGCCCCAGCATTTT. Its translation: CASSTGQANQPQHF.

V and J are TRBV2 and TRBJ2-2; no clear D gene. The V and J ends lost 4 bases and 5 bases respectively, with 8 bases between them. The CDR3 runs to 13 residues. The V gene's germline CDR1 is SNHLY and CDR2 FYNNEI. This chain's CDR3 is CASSGPLTGELFF. The DNA of the CDR3 is TGTGCCAGCAGTGGACCCTTGACCGGGGAGCTGTTTTTT.

This chain connects TRBV3-1 (or the pseudogene TRBV3-2) to TRBJ1-1; 10 bases agree with TRBD1. Trimming removed 3 bases from V and 4 bases from J; junction bases left unmatched: 5. This CDR3 contains 15 residues. From germline, CDR1 is LGHDT and CDR2 YNNKEL (reference sequence). The CDR3 DNA follows: TGTGCCAGCAGCCATGGGGACAGGGGTGGCACTGAAGCTTTCTTT. The encoded protein is CASSHGDRGGTEAFF.

The chain is built from TRBV7-8 and TRBJ1-5; D is perhaps TRBD1 (6 bases). Germline loops: CDR1 SGHVS, CDR2 FQNEAQ. Trimming removed 4 bases at V and 2 bases at J, with 9 bases between. CDR3 length: 14 residues. The CDR3 protein is CASSWGRGNQPQHF. For the CDR3, the DNA is TGTGCCAGCAGCTGGGGGCGGGGCAATCAGCCCCAGCATTTT. Full variable domain (remainder filled in from reference TRBV7-8 and TRBJ1-5): GAGVSQSPRYKVAKRGQDVALRCDPISGHVSLFWYQQALGQGPEFLTYFQNEAQLDKSGLPSDRFFAERPEGSVSTLKIQRTQQEDSAVYLCASSWGRGNQPQHFGDGTRLSIL.

The gene calls are TRBV29-1 and TRBJ1-1; the D gene is possibly TRBD1 (5 bases). Looked up from germline, CDR1 is SQVTM and CDR2 is ANQGSEA. This CDR3 has 14 amino acids. Trimming removed 4 bases from V and 5 bases from J, with 17 bases in between. CDR3 loop: CSVGETVLGTEAFF. DNA of the CDR3: TGCAGCGTTGGGGAGACAGTTCTTGGGACTGAAGCTTTCTTT.

CDR3 region: CASSQDRGGELFF. For the CDR3, the DNA is TGTGCCAGCAGCCAAGATCGCGGGGGTGAGCTGTTTTTT. The chain employs TRBV3-1 (or the pseudogene TRBV3-2) and TRBJ2-2; TRBD2 matches at 7 bases. V was clipped by 0 bases and J by 11 bases; unmatched bases: 3. From germline, CDR1 is LGHDT and CDR2 YNNKEL (reference sequence). The CDR3 has 13 residues.

This clone was seen a single time. This rearrangement joins TRBV30 to TRBJ1-1; perhaps TRBD1 as D (6 bases). Trimming removed 6 bases from V and 11 bases from J, with 16 bases in between. The CDR3 totals 11 residues. Germline lookup yields CDR1 GTSNPN and CDR2 SVGIG (reference sequence). CDR3 loop: CACHRGAGAFF. CDR3 coding DNA: TGTGCCTGTCACCGGGGGGCCGGGGCTTTCTTT.

The V call is TRBV7-9, the J call TRBJ2-3, with 8 bases identical to TRBD1. Germline V gene data show CDR1 as SEHNR and CDR2 as FQNEAQ (reference sequence). V shed 5 bases, J shed 3 bases, and the junction held 7 bases outside the gene matches. The CDR3 contains 15 residues. Here the CDR3 reads CASSRGTGRTDTQYF. The CDR3 DNA is TGTGCCAGCAGCCGCGGGACAGGTCGTACAGATACGCAGTATTTT.

The chain uses TRBV5-5 and TRBJ2-1, with TRBD1 matching 8 bases. The CDR3 sequence is 13 residues long. Germline values: CDR1 SGHKS, CDR2 YYEKEE (reference sequence). J lost 7 bases, V lost 4 bases, and 4 bases had no gene match. As DNA, the CDR3 is TGTGCCAGCAGCCCTGACAGGGGAAATGAGCAGTTCTTC. This encodes CASSPDRGNEQFF.

This rearrangement joins TRBV6-1 to TRBJ2-1; 10 bases line up with TRBD1. CDR3 size: 16 residues. The junction had 6 bases not matched to a gene; V was cut back by 0 bases and J by 7 bases. Per germline, CDR1 MNHNS and CDR2 SASEGT. In nucleotides, the CDR3 is TGTGCCAGCAGTGAAGCGCCGGGACAGGGGAGGAATGAGCAGTTCTTC. Translated: CASSEAPGQGRNEQFF.

V usage is TRBV6-2 or TRBV6-3 and J usage is TRBJ2-5; D remains unclear. The CDR3 sequence is 13 residues long. Trimming removed 5 bases at V and 2 bases at J, with 9 bases between. The V gene's germline CDR1 is MNHEY and CDR2 SVGEGT. The CDR3 is CASSQPPQETQYF. The CDR3 DNA reads as TGTGCCAGCAGTCAGCCCCCGCAAGAGACCCAGTACTTC.